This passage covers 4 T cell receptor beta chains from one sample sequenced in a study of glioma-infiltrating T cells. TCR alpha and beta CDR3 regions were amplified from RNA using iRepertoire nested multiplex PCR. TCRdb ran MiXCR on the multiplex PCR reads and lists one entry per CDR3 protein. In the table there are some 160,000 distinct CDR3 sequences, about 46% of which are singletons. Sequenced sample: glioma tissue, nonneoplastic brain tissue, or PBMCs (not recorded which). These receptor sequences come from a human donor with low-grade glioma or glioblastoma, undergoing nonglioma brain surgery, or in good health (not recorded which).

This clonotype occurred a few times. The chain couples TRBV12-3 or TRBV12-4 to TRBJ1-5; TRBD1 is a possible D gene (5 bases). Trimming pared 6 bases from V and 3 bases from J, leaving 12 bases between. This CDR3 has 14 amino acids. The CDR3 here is CASRPDRPNQPQHF. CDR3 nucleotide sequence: TGTGCCAGCAGACCTGACAGACCCAATCAGCCCCAGCATTTT.

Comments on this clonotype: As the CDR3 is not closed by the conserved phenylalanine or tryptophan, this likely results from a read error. The CDR3 region is CASRASLNEQFL. The CDR3 DNA reads TGTGCCAGCAGGGCTTCTTTGAATGAGCAGTTCCTC. This chain connects TRBV27 to TRBJ2-1; D uncertain. Trimming stripped 6 bases from V and 7 bases from J, with 10 bases between. The CDR3 loop spans 12 amino acids. From germline, CDR1 is MNHEY and CDR2 SMNVEV (reference sequence).

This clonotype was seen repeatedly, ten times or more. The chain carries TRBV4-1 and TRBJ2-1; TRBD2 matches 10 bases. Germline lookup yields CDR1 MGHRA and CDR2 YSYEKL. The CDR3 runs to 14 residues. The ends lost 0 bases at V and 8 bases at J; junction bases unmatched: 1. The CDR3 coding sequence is TGCGCCAGCAGCCAAGATGGACTAGCGGATGAGCAGTTCTTC. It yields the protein CASSQDGLADEQFF.

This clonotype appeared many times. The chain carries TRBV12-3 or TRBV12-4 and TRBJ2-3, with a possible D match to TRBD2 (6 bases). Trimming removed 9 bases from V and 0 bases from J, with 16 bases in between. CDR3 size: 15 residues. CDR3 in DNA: TGTGCCAGTGAACGATCGGGGAGGAGCACAGATACGCAGTATTTT. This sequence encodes CASERSGRSTDTQYF.